These 2 T cell receptor beta chains came from one sample sequenced in a study of blood T cell repertoires in COVID-19. The assay was immunoSEQ multiplex PCR, and TCRdb's table has in-frame clones only and misses some. The sample has under 200,000 clones; roughly nine tenths are singletons. The sequenced material came from peripheral blood. These receptors came from a man between 65 and 80 years old with active or convalescent COVID-19.

The chain recombines TRBV5-1 with TRBJ2-7; TRBD2 aligns across 7 bases. CDR1 is SGHRS and CDR2 is YFSETQ in the germline V gene. The CDR3 totals 13 residues. Trimming removed 4 bases from V and 5 bases from J; junction bases left unmatched: 6. For the CDR3, the DNA is TGCGCCAGCAGCAGGCAGGGAGGGGACGAGCAGTACTTC. It is translated as CASSRQGGDEQYF.

The chain couples TRBV6-5 to TRBJ2-3; D might be TRBD1 (5 bases). The ends were cut back, 2 bases at V and 8 bases at J, with 5 bases in the middle. The CDR3 extends over 11 amino acids. Germline V CDR1 and CDR2: MNHEY, SVGAGI. The CDR3, as DNA: TGTGCCAGCAGTTACGGGGCTACGCAGTATTTT. Translated: CASSYGATQYF.